Presented here are 15 T cell receptor beta chains from one specimen sequenced in a study of blood T cells in healthy people across ages. Alongside a J-beta primer mix, a sample-barcoded 5' primer served in a second PCR lasting roughly 7 to 11 cycles. TCRdb reprocessed the 5' RACE reads via MiXCR and lists one record per CDR3 protein. The data contain approximately 800,000 distinct CDR3 sequences, more than 35% of them seen just once; the ten biggest clones take up 15% to 20%. The specimen was blood. These receptors came from an elderly man in good health.

The chain recombines TRBV7-2 with TRBJ2-1, with D possibly TRBD2 on 5 matching bases. V was trimmed by 4 bases and J by 2 bases, leaving 12 bases between them. CDR3 length: 15 residues. Germline V gene data show CDR1 as SGHTA and CDR2 as FQGNSA. The CDR3, as DNA: TGTGCCAGCAGCTCGCCGGACTCCCCCTACAATGAGCAGTTCTTC. Its protein is CASSSPDSPYNEQFF.

The chain combines TRBV12-3 or TRBV12-4 with TRBJ2-1; 7 positions match TRBD2. CDR3 length: 14 amino acids. Losses at the gene ends were 8 bases for V and 0 bases for J; bases not matched to a gene: 4. CDR3 sequence reads: CASGAGISYNEQFF. In nucleotides, the CDR3 is TGTGCCAGCGGAGCGGGAATCTCCTACAATGAGCAGTTCTTC.

The rearrangement joins TRBV12-3 or TRBV12-4 to TRBJ2-1; D gene uncertain. The CDR3 is 15 residues long. V was cut by 1 base and J by 6 bases, with 13 bases left in between. CDR3 loop: CASSLGNSPLNEQFF. DNA for the CDR3: TGTGCCAGCAGTTTAGGTAACAGCCCCCTCAATGAGCAGTTCTTC.

This clonotype was found many times. The chain uses TRBV4-2 and TRBJ2-1, with D perhaps being TRBD1 or TRBD2 (5 bases each). V shed 0 bases and J shed 7 bases, with 13 bases lying between them. Germline values: CDR1 LGHNA, CDR2 YNFKEQ. The CDR3 is 15 amino acids. The CDR3 sequence: CASSQEQASGNEQFF. The CDR3, as DNA: TGTGCCAGCAGCCAAGAACAGGCGTCGGGGAATGAGCAGTTCTTC.

This clonotype was observed a handful of times. The CDR3 spells CASSLEREGPNKQYF. The CDR3 DNA follows: TGTGCCAGCAGTTTAGAGCGGGAGGGCCCCAACAAGCAGTACTTC. The chain combines TRBV6-6 with TRBJ2-7; TRBD2 matches at 10 bases. The CDR3 is made up of 15 amino acids. V lost 4 bases to trimming and J lost 8 bases; unmatched junction nucleotides: 11. The V gene's germline CDR1 is MNHNY and CDR2 SVGAGI (reference sequence).

As concerns this clonotype: This sequence may be a read error, since a much larger clone differs from it by one base. This rearrangement joins TRBV20-1 to TRBJ1-2; no firm D call. CDR1 DFQATT and CDR2 SNEGSKA come from the germline V gene (reference sequence). The CDR3 sequence is 13 residues long. V gave up 1 base and J gave up 6 bases, with 12 bases separating them. CDR3 in DNA: TGCAGTGCTAGAGTGCCTATAGCTAATGGCTACACCTTC. Translated, it gives CSARVPIANGYTF.

This clonotype showed up just a few times. The chain carries TRBV20-1 and TRBJ1-1; D is possibly TRBD1 (5 bases). Per the germline V gene, CDR1 is DFQATT and CDR2 is SNEGSKA (reference sequence). Deletions cut 6 bases from V and 4 bases from J, with 21 bases between. This CDR3 comprises 15 residues. The CDR3, as DNA: TGCAGTGCCCCGGGACTCAATGTCGATGGCACTGAAGCTTTCTTT. Protein product: CSAPGLNVDGTEAFF.

The V and J genes are TRBV5-1 and TRBJ2-3, with D perhaps matching TRBD2 (6 bases). The V and J ends lost 7 bases and 3 bases respectively, with 15 bases between them. CDR3 length equals 14 residues. Germline V gene lookup returns CDR1 SGHRS and CDR2 YFSETQ. The CDR3 here is CASAPGGVTDTQYF. The CDR3 coding sequence is TGCGCCAGCGCTCCCGGGGGAGTTACAGATACGCAGTATTTT.

The chain couples TRBV9 to TRBJ2-5, with a possible D match to TRBD2 (6 bases). V was clipped by 2 bases and J by 2 bases, with 16 bases between them. From germline, CDR1 is SGDLS and CDR2 YYNGEE. This CDR3 region has 16 residues. CDR3 nucleotide sequence: TGTGCCAGCAGCGTTGGGTCTAGCGATGTACAAGAGACCCAGTACTTC. This encodes CASSVGSSDVQETQYF.

V and J are TRBV6-4 and TRBJ2-7; the D gene is possibly TRBD1 (6 bases). The J call is uncertain, as TRBJ2-5 better fits the DNA end. CDR1 MRHNA and CDR2 SNTAGT come from the germline V gene. CDR3 size: 14 residues. The CDR3 region has the DNA TGTGCCAGCAGTATTAACCCAGGGGAAGAGACCCAGTACTTC. Translated, it gives CASSINPGEETQYF.

This chain links TRBV7-9 with TRBJ1-1; D is undetermined. The length of the CDR3 is 14 residues. Per germline, CDR1 SEHNR and CDR2 FQNEAQ (reference sequence). V was pared by 5 bases and J by 4 bases, with 14 bases between. The CDR3 DNA sequence: TGTGCCAGCAGCATGAGAGGCAGGTTCACTGAAGCTTTCTTT. The encoded protein is CASSMRGRFTEAFF. Variable domain in full (rest from reference TRBV7-9 and TRBJ1-1): DTGVSQNPRHKITKRGQNVTFRCDPISEHNRLYWYRQTLGQGPEFLTYFQNEAQLEKSRLLSDRFSAERPKGSFSTLEIQRTEQGDSAMYLCASSMRGRFTEAFFGQGTRLTVV.

A few counts support this clonotype. This sequence joins TRBV5-1 and TRBJ2-1; 14 positions match TRBD2. This CDR3 contains 20 residues. With V trimmed by 1 base and J by 13 bases, 22 bases remained unmatched. Germline V gene data show CDR1 as SGHRS and CDR2 as YFSETQ. The CDR3 region has the DNA TGCGCCAGCAGCTTGAACTGGAGGGGTGCGGGACTAGCGGGAGAGCCTCACCAGTTCTTC. Its translation: CASSLNWRGAGLAGEPHQFF.

This clonotype showed up many times. The chain is built from TRBV10-3 and TRBJ2-3; TRBD1 might be the D (5 bases). The CDR3 spans 14 residues. V lost 3 bases and J lost 0, with 7 bases in between. Germline lookup yields CDR1 ENHRY and CDR2 SYGVKD. The CDR3 bases are TGTGCCATCAGTGACAGGGCTAGCACAGATACGCAGTATTTT. Translation gives CAISDRASTDTQYF.

The rearrangement links TRBV13 to TRBJ2-7; D may be TRBD2 (5 bases). V lost 5 bases and J lost 6, with 23 bases in between. The CDR3 has 16 amino acids. The germline CDR1 and CDR2 sequences are PRHDT and FYEKMQ (reference sequence). The CDR3 region is CASSRESGLAHAEQYF. CDR3 DNA: TGTGCCAGCAGCCGGGAATCGGGCCTAGCTCACGCCGAGCAGTACTTC.

The genes are TRBV20-1 and TRBJ2-1; 7 positions match TRBD2. The germline CDR1 and CDR2 sequences are DFQATT and SNEGSKA (reference sequence). This CDR3 has 14 residues. J gave up 6 bases and V 4 bases, and 9 bases lay outside the gene matches. CDR3 sequence (DNA): TGCAGTGCTACGCGGGAGAGCCCGGTCAATGAGCAGTTCTTC. Translation: CSATRESPVNEQFF.